The 17 T cell receptor delta chains in this list originate from one sample, sequenced in a study of gamma-delta T cells after stem cell transplantation. TCRdb reanalysed the RT-PCR reads via CATT. The repertoire holds thousands of delta-chain clones, with about 1.8% as singletons. The sample comprised gamma-delta T cells. Receptors were obtained from a human donor. It is not recorded whose cells these are; they may come from a transplant donor.

This clone was detected a few times. The chain joins TRDV2 to TRDJ1; 12 nucleotides match TRDD3. CDR3 length: 17 amino acids. In germline, CDR1 is GEAIGNYY, CDR2 EKD. V dropped 3 bases and J dropped 0; count of bases not matched to a gene: 7. The CDR3 region has the DNA TGTGCCTGTGACCCCGCTGGGGGATACGAGAACACCGATAAACTCATCTTT. The encoded protein is CACDPAGGYENTDKLIF.

A note on this clone: The translation of this DNA and the TCRdb protein of a much larger clone differ at residue 4, probably owing to a read error; the protein shown here is translated from the DNA. The V gene is TRDV2, the J gene TRDJ1; 12 positions agree with TRDD3. V shed 5 bases, J shed 0 bases, and the junction held 24 bases outside the gene matches. The CDR3 consists of 22 residues. Per germline, CDR1 GEAIGNYY and CDR2 EKD. The CDR3 protein is CACAILGDTRDRKDVYTDKLIF. DNA for the CDR3: TGTGCCTGTGCCATTCTGGGGGATACGCGGGACCGCAAGGACGTTTACACCGATAAACTCATCTTT.

Remarks on this clone: Given a far larger clone just one base away, this is likely a sequencing read error. Other DNA sequences of this sample code for an identical CDR3. In DNA form, the CDR3 reads TGTGCCTGTGACACGCTTGAGAGCACCGATAAACTCATCTTT. It encodes CACDTLESTDKLIF. The chain links TRDV2 to TRDJ1; D remains ambiguous. The CDR3 is made up of 14 amino acids. Germline CDR1 GEAIGNYY, CDR2 EKD. The ends were cut back, 1 base at V and 1 base at J, with 9 bases in the middle.

This clone was counted ten times or more. Possible read error: a much larger clone is one base away. This chain links TRDV2 with TRDJ3, with 8 bases identical to TRDD3. Germline assignment: CDR1 GEAIGNYY and CDR2 EKD. The CDR3 is 19 amino acids. The CDR3 bases are TGTGCCTGTGACCTTACTGGGGGTCAAAGCTCCTGGAACACCCGACAGATGTTTTTC. Amino acids: CACDLTGGQSSWNTRQMFF.

This chain joins TRDV2 and TRDJ1; TRDD3 matches 8 bases. The CDR3 covers 17 residues. Germline V CDR1 and CDR2: GEAIGNYY, EKD. V shed 0 bases and J 2 bases; nucleotides not matched to a gene: 10. The CDR3: CACDTVQGGGFTDKLIF. The CDR3 coding sequence is TGTGCCTGTGACACCGTTCAGGGTGGGGGATTTACCGATAAACTCATCTTT.

This clone has a count of ten or more. A far larger clone differs by one base, so this is likely a read error. The gene calls are TRDV2 and TRDJ3, with 8 bases lining up with TRDD3. CDR1 and CDR2 (germline): GEAIGNYY, EKD. The length of the CDR3 is 19 residues. CDR3: CACDTTGGYSSRDTRQMFF. CDR3 in DNA: TGTGCCTGTGACACCACTGGGGGCTATAGCTCCCGGGACACCCGACAGATGTTTTTC.

This clone came up a few times. A far larger clone is a single base away, which makes a read error likely. The identical CDR3 is also encoded by other nucleotide sequences in the sample. The V and J genes are TRDV2 and TRDJ1, with 8 positions matching TRDD3. Looked up from germline, CDR1 is GEAIGNYY and CDR2 is EKD. The CDR3 is 14 amino acids. The V segment lost 0 bases and the J segment 3 bases; nucleotides outside the gene matches: 2. CDR3 nucleotide sequence: TGTGCCTGTGACACCTGGGGGATTGCCGATAAACTCATCTTT. It encodes CACDTWGIADKLIF.

Concerning this clone: TCRdb's listed protein matches a much larger clone and diverges from this DNA's translation at residue 17, likely through a read error; the protein shown comes from the DNA. The CDR3 sequence is CACDTVLGDPFPYTDKFIF. The CDR3 DNA is TGTGCCTGTGACACCGTACTGGGGGATCCGTTCCCGTACACCGATAAATTCATCTTT. The chain couples TRDV2 to TRDJ1, with 10 bases matching TRDD3. This CDR3 has 19 residues. CDR1 is GEAIGNYY, CDR2 EKD, per germline.

As regards this clone: An end of the junction differs from the germline gene, which may be a read error. The gene calls are TRDV2 and TRDJ3; 9 bases are a match to TRDD3. Germline V CDR1 and CDR2: GEAIGNYY, EKD. The CDR3 runs 21 residues. Here the CDR3 reads CACDTAGGYPSTTWDIRQMFF. DNA of the CDR3: TGTGCCTGTGACACAGCAGGGGGATACCCCAGCACCACTTGGGACATCCGACAGATGTTTTTC.

This clone occurred a few times. Since a far larger clone is one base different, this is likely a read error. V usage is TRDV2 and J usage is TRDJ3; D is perhaps TRDD3 (6 bases). The CDR3 sequence is 21 residues long. CDR1 is GEAIGNYY, CDR2 EKD, per germline. CDR3 coding DNA: TGTGCCCGTGACACCGCGGAGAGAGGGAGGGATAACCCCTGGGACACCCGACAGATGTTTTTC. Protein product: CARDTAERGRDNPWDTRQMFF.

The chain is built from TRDV2 and TRDJ1; 10 nucleotides agree with TRDD3. CDR3 size: 18 residues. Germline assignment: CDR1 GEAIGNYY and CDR2 EKD. V shed 0 bases and J 6 bases; nucleotides not matched to a gene: 15. As DNA, the CDR3 is TGTGCCTGTGACACCGTCCATCGTCTGGGGGATAATGACCATAAACTCATCTTT. As protein: CACDTVHRLGDNDHKLIF.

Of note for this clone: A read error is the likely source, as a far larger clone sits one nucleotide away. Other nucleotide sequences in the sample specify the same CDR3. The gene calls are TRDV2 and TRDJ1, with D uncertain. V was cut by 0 bases and J by 0 bases, with 13 bases left in between. In germline, CDR1 is GEAIGNYY, CDR2 EKD. CDR3 size: 16 residues. CDR3 nucleotide sequence: TGTGCCTGTGACACCGTTACTGAAGGGTACACCGATAAACTCATCTTT. It codes for CACDTVTEGYTDKLIF.

This clone was observed a handful of times. TCRdb attributes to this sequence the protein of a much larger clone, which differs from the DNA translation at residue 8; a read error is likely, and the protein displayed is translated from the DNA. The genes are TRDV2 and TRDJ1; 8 bases line up with TRDD3. Germline assignment: CDR1 GEAIGNYY and CDR2 EKD. Trimming cost V 3 bases and J 0 bases; bases outside gene matches: 14. The length of the CDR3 is 18 residues. The CDR3 nucleotides read TGTGCCTGTGACGCCGTACTGAGGGATACGCGGGACACCGATAAACTCATCTTT. Its protein product is CACDAVLRDTRDTDKLIF.

In regard to this clone: This DNA translates differently at residue 13 from the TCRdb protein, which is that of a much larger clone; a read error is likely, and the protein shown is the DNA's own translation. The sample contains more than one DNA sequence encoding this CDR3. The rearrangement links TRDV2 to TRDJ1; 12 positions agree with TRDD3. The CDR3 runs to 18 residues. CDR1 is GEAIGNYY, CDR2 EKD, per germline. J lost 3 bases, V lost 0 bases, and 10 bases had no gene match. CDR3 sequence: CACDTLNLGDTQPDKLIF. DNA of the CDR3: TGTGCCTGTGACACCTTAAACCTGGGGGATACGCAACCCGATAAACTCATCTTT.

To note about this clone: TCRdb records a much larger clone's protein for this DNA, with a difference at residue 7 that likely arises from a read error; the protein given is the translation of the DNA. The chain joins TRDV2 to TRDJ1, with D hard to call. The germline V gene has CDR1 GEAIGNYY and CDR2 EKD. Trimming cost V 3 bases and J 7 bases, with 23 bases left between them. The CDR3 totals 16 residues. The DNA for the CDR3 is TGTGCCTGTGACCCCGTAGAGGTCCCTGGAAAATCTAAACTCATCTTT. Protein product: CACDPVEVPGKSKLIF.

To note about this clone: The protein given by TCRdb reflects a much larger clone and differs at residue 11 from this DNA's translation, likely from a read error; the protein shown is the DNA's translation. This sequence joins TRDV2 and TRDJ1; 10 nucleotides align to TRDD3. Looked up from germline, CDR1 is GEAIGNYY and CDR2 is EKD. V was pared by 2 bases and J by 1 base, with 12 bases of the junction left unmatched. This CDR3 comprises 18 residues. The CDR3 here is CACDRISTGGSRTDKLIF. The CDR3 DNA reads TGTGCCTGTGACAGGATTTCAACTGGGGGATCTCGCACCGATAAACTCATCTTT.

This clone was seen only a few times. TCRdb has a much larger clone's protein, which differs at residue 8 from the translation of this DNA, likely because of a read error; what is shown is the protein translated from the DNA. The rearrangement links TRDV2 to TRDJ1; 7 bases match TRDD3. Germline CDR1 is GEAIGNYY and CDR2 is EKD. The CDR3 extends over 15 amino acids. V trimming: 7 bases; J trimming: 1 base; junction bases outside the gene matches: 11. The CDR3: CACKELGRSTDKLIF. In nucleotides, the CDR3 is TGTGCCTGCAAAGAACTGGGGAGGAGCACCGATAAACTCATCTTT.